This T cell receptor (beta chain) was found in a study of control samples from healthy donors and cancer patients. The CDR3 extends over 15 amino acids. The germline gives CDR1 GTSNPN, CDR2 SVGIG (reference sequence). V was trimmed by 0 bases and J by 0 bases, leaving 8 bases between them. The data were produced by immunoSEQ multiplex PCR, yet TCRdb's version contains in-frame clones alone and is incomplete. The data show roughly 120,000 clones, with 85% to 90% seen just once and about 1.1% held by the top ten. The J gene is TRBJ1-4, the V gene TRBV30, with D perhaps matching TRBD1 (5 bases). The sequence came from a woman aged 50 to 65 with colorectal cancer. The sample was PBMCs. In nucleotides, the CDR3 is TGTGCCTGGAGTGTACCCAGGGCAACTAATGAAAAACTGTTTTTT. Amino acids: CAWSVPRATNEKLFF.